This is a list of T cell receptor beta chains from one sample in a study of cytomegalovirus exposure and HLA in healthy donors. The assay was immunoSEQ multiplex PCR, and TCRdb's table has in-frame clones only and misses some. The table includes approximately 140,000 clones, 86% detected once. Sequencing was performed on PBMCs. The receptors stem from a man between 18 and 35 years old in good health and CMV-seronegative. The CDR3 runs from the conserved cysteine through the conserved F or W. A D gene is named only where the DNA matches it firmly. A row's size may be missing; if present it is once, few, many or a size class.

j_gene | abundance | d_gene | v_gene | CDR3aa | CDR3nt
TRBJ2-7 | NA | TRBD1 | TRBV5-6 | CASSEGTGAYEQYF | TGTGCCAGCAGCGAAGGGACAGGGGCCTACGAGCAGTACTTC
TRBJ1-5 | NA | NA | TRBV21-1 | CARTKGQPRDQPQHF | TGTGCCAGGACGAAGGGACAGCCGAGAGATCAGCCCCAGCATTTT
TRBJ2-7 | once | NA | TRBV15 | CATSFTISSSYEQYF | TGTGCCACCAGCTTCACGATCTCCAGCTCCTACGAGCAGTACTTC
TRBJ1-1 | NA | NA | TRBV12-5 | CASGPTEMGRVGAFF | TGTGCTAGTGGTCCCACTGAGATGGGGCGAGTAGGGGCTTTCTTT
TRBJ1-1 | NA | NA | TRBV19 | CATSLQGWTEAFF | TGTGCTACCAGTTTACAGGGCTGGACTGAAGCTTTCTTT
TRBJ1-3 | once | NA | TRBV5-1 | CASSVGGGSGNTIYF | TGCGCCAGCAGCGTCGGGGGTGGGTCTGGAAACACCATATATTTT
TRBJ2-5 | NA | TRBD2 | TRBV30 | CAWTPGLAGEETQYF | TGTGCCTGGACCCCGGGACTAGCGGGAGAAGAGACCCAGTACTTC
TRBJ1-2 | few | TRBD1 | TRBV19 | CASSMEGQGMDGYTF | TGTGCCAGTAGTATGGAGGGACAGGGAATGGATGGCTACACCTTC
TRBJ1-3 | NA | TRBD1 | TRBV18 | CASSPPDRAGNTIYF | TGTGCCAGCTCACCACCAGACAGGGCTGGAAACACCATATATTTT
TRBJ1-6 | NA | NA | TRBV5-4 | CASSLRGNSPLHF | TGTGCCAGCAGCTTGAGGGGAAATTCACCCCTCCACTTT
TRBJ2-2 | NA | NA | TRBV27 | CASSSTGNLNTGELFF | TGTGCCAGCAGTTCCACAGGAAACCTAAACACCGGGGAGCTGTTTTTT
TRBJ2-3 | NA | NA | TRBV6-1 | CASPKDTDTQYF | TGTGCCAGTCCTAAAGACACAGATACGCAGTATTTT
TRBJ1-1 | NA | NA | TRBV7-8 | CASSPMRLNTEAFF | TGTGCCAGCAGCCCAATGCGCTTGAACACTGAAGCTTTCTTT
TRBJ1-4 | NA | TRBD1 | TRBV18 | CASSPDRSNEKLFF | TGTGCCAGCTCACCGGACAGGTCTAATGAAAAACTGTTTTTT
TRBJ2-3 | NA | TRBD2 | TRBV10-3 | CAISELGGRGSDTQYF | TGTGCCATCAGTGAGCTCGGCGGGAGAGGATCGGATACGCAGTATTTT
TRBJ1-1 | NA | NA | TRBV28 | CATPKGLATFPNTEAFF | TGTGCCACCCCCAAAGGTTTAGCGACATTCCCGAACACTGAAGCTTTCTTT
TRBJ1-1 | NA | NA | TRBV30 | CAWSVSGSDAALTEAFF | TGTGCCTGGAGTGTCTCCGGTAGTGATGCGGCTCTCACTGAAGCTTTCTTT
TRBJ1-3 | NA | NA | TRBV10-3 | CAIRPATDGNSGNTIYF | TGTGCCATCAGACCAGCGACGGACGGGAACTCTGGAAACACCATATATTTT
TRBJ2-5 | NA | NA | TRBV19 | CASTERDQETQYF | TGTGCCAGTACCGAGCGGGACCAAGAGACCCAGTACTTC
TRBJ2-7 | NA | TRBD1 | TRBV28 | CASSSRQGTYEQYF | TGTGCCAGCAGTTCCCGACAGGGGACCTACGAGCAGTACTTC
TRBJ2-5 | NA | TRBD1 | TRBV18 | CASSPQQTGSVETQYF | TGTGCCAGCTCACCACAACAGACAGGGTCCGTCGAGACCCAGTACTTC
TRBJ2-5 | NA | NA | TRBV30 | CAWSLQGGTQYF | TGTGCCTGGAGTCTACAGGGTGGGACCCAGTACTTC
TRBJ2-1 | NA | NA | TRBV27 | CASRPAGRSSYNEQFF | TGTGCCAGCAGGCCAGCGGGCCGTAGCTCCTACAATGAGCAGTTCTTC
TRBJ1-2 | NA | NA | TRBV4-1 | CASSYGENYGYTF | TGCGCCAGCAGCTACGGGGAAAACTATGGCTACACCTTC
TRBJ2-1 | NA | NA | TRBV29-1 | CSVIRDWEQFF | TGCAGCGTTATCCGGGATTGGGAGCAGTTCTTC
TRBJ1-4 | NA | NA | TRBV19 | CASTPRVGTQNEKLFF | TGTGCCAGTACCCCAAGGGTCGGGACTCAAAATGAAAAACTGTTTTTT
TRBJ2-5 | NA | TRBD2 | TRBV6-5 | CASSLASGGPETQYF | TGTGCCAGCAGCTTGGCTAGCGGGGGTCCCGAGACCCAGTACTTC
TRBJ1-5 | NA | NA | TRBV28 | CASSLWGRGMVQGQPQHF | TGTGCCAGCAGTTTATGGGGCAGGGGAATGGTTCAGGGTCAGCCCCAGCATTTT
TRBJ2-2 | NA | TRBD2 | TRBV4-1 | CASSQGLRGVGELFF | TGCGCCAGCAGCCAAGGGTTGCGGGGGGTCGGGGAGCTGTTTTTT
TRBJ1-2 | NA | TRBD1 | TRBV28 | CASSGTDRGLSYGYTF | TGTGCCAGCAGTGGGACGGACAGGGGGTTGTCCTATGGCTACACCTTC
TRBJ1-2 | NA | TRBD1 | TRBV10-3 | CAISESSPGGAGGYTF | TGTGCCATCAGTGAGTCGAGTCCAGGGGGCGCTGGTGGCTACACCTTC
TRBJ2-7 | NA | TRBD2 | TRBV9 | CASSPSGESYEQYF | TGTGCCAGCAGCCCTAGCGGGGAATCCTACGAGCAGTACTTC
TRBJ2-1 | NA | TRBD2 | TRBV4-3 | CASSLLGTSENSDLYNEQFF | TGCGCCAGCAGCCTCCTCGGGACTAGCGAGAATAGTGACCTCTACAATGAGCAGTTCTTC
TRBJ1-3 | NA | NA | TRBV7-2 | CASSLQGGGDTIYF | TGTGCCAGCAGCTTACAGGGCGGGGGTGACACCATATATTTT
TRBJ2-5 | NA | NA | TRBV6-6 | CASSYPQGRETQYF | TGTGCCAGCAGTTATCCACAGGGTCGGGAGACCCAGTACTTC
TRBJ1-1 | NA | NA | TRBV10-2 | CASVQLTHGTEAFF | TGCGCCAGCGTCCAGCTCACCCACGGGACTGAAGCTTTCTTT
TRBJ2-1 | NA | TRBD2 | TRBV5-6 | CASTLLGGRKNEQFF | TGTGCCAGCACCCTCCTCGGGGGGAGAAAGAATGAGCAGTTCTTC
TRBJ2-2 | NA | TRBD2 | TRBV9 | CASTMTSGATGELFF | TGTGCCAGCACAATGACTAGCGGAGCCACCGGGGAGCTGTTTTTT
TRBJ2-5 | once | NA | TRBV7-8 | CASSFKTGGNTQYF | TGTGCCAGCAGCTTTAAGACTGGAGGAAACACCCAGTACTTC
TRBJ2-2 | once | TRBD2 | TRBV2 | CASRPGLAANAGELFF | TGTGCCAGCAGGCCCGGACTAGCGGCTAACGCCGGGGAGCTGTTTTTT
TRBJ1-4 | NA | NA | TRBV7-9 | CASSLGGWDEKLFF | TGTGCCAGCAGCCTGGGAGGATGGGATGAAAAACTGTTTTTT
TRBJ2-1 | NA | NA | TRBV19 | CASSKTPTAGEQFF | TGTGCCAGTAGTAAGACCCCGACCGCGGGGGAGCAGTTCTTC
TRBJ2-5 | NA | TRBD1 | TRBV6-5 | CASSYMTGVQETQYF | TGTGCCAGCAGTTACATGACAGGGGTCCAAGAGACCCAGTACTTC
TRBJ2-2 | NA | NA | TRBV19 | CASSIGRVLVTGELFF | TGTGCCAGTAGTATAGGTCGGGTTTTGGTCACCGGGGAGCTGTTTTTT
TRBJ2-7 | many | NA | TRBV13 | CASSWSRGEQYF | TGTGCCAGCAGCTGGAGCAGGGGCGAGCAGTACTTC
TRBJ2-7 | NA | TRBD2 | TRBV9 | CASSLSSGGDSEQYF | TGTGCCAGCAGCCTCTCTAGCGGGGGGGATTCCGAGCAGTACTTC
TRBJ2-7 | NA | TRBD1 | TRBV7-2 | CASSPAGTGPYEQYF | TGTGCCAGCAGCCCCGCCGGGACAGGGCCCTACGAGCAGTACTTC
TRBJ2-1 | NA | NA | TRBV5-1 | CASAATDRSNNEQFF | TGCGCCAGCGCGGCCACCGACAGGAGCAACAATGAGCAGTTCTTC
TRBJ2-2 | NA | TRBD1 | TRBV25-1 | CASSSNPRQGNTGELFF | TGTGCCAGCAGTAGCAACCCGCGACAGGGGAACACCGGGGAGCTGTTTTTT
TRBJ1-1 | NA | NA | TRBV28 | CASRGPQFAEAFF | TGTGCCAGCAGGGGGCCACAATTCGCTGAAGCTTTCTTT